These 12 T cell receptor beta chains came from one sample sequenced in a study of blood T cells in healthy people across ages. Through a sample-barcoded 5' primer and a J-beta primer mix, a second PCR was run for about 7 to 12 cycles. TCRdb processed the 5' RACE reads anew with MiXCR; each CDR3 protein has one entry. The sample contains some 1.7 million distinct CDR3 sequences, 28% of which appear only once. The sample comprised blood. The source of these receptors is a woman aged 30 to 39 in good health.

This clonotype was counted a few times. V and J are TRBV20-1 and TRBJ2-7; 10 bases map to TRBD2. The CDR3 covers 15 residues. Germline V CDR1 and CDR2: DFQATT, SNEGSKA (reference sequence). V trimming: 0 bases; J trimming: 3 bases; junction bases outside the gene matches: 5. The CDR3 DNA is TGCAGTGCTAGAGAAGGGACTAGCGAGTGCTACGAGCAGTACTTC. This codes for CSAREGTSECYEQYF.

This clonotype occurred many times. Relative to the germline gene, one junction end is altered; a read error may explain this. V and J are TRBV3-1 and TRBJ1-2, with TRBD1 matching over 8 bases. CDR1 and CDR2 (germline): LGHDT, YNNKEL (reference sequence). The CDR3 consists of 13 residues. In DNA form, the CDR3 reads TGCGCCAGCAGCCAAGGGACAGGCGGCGGCTACACCTTC. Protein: CASSQGTGGGYTF.

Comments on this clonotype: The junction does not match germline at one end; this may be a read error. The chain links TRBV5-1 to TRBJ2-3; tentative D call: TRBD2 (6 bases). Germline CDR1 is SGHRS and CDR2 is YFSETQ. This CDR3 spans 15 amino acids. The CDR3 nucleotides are TGCGCCAGCAGTGGGACTGGGATTGGCACAGATGCGCAGTATTTT. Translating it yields CASSGTGIGTDAQYF.

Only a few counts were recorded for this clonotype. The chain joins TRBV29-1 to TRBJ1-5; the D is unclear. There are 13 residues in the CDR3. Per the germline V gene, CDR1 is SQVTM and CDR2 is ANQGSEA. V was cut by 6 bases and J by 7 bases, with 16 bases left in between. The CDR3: CSVVPGVGQPQHF. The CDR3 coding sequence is TGCAGCGTCGTTCCTGGGGTAGGGCAGCCCCAGCATTTT.

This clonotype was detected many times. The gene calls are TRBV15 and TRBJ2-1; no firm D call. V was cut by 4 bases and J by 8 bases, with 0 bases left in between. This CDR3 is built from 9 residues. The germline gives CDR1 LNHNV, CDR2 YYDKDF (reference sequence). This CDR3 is CATSNEQFF. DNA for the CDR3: TGTGCCACCAGCAATGAGCAGTTCTTC.

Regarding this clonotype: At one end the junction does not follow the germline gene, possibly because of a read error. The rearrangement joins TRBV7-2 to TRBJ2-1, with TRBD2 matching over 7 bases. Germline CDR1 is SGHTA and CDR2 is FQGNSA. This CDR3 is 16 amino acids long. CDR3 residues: CASSLGGGSSYDEQFF. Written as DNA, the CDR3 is TGTGCCAGCAGCTTAGGAGGCGGGAGCTCCTACGATGAGCAGTTCTTC.

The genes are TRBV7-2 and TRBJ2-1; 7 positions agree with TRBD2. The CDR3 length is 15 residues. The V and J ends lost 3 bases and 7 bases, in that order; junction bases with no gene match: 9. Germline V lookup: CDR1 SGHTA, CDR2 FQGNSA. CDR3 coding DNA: TGTGCCAGCAGCTTGTATGCCCCGGGACTAAATGAGCAGTTCTTC. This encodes CASSLYAPGLNEQFF.

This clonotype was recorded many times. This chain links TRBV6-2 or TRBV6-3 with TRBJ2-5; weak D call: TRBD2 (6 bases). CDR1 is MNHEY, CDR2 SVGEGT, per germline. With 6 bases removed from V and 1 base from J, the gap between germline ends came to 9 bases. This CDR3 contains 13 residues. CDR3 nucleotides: TGTGCCAGCAGGCGGGACGGCCAAGAGACCCAGTACTTC. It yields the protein CASRRDGQETQYF.

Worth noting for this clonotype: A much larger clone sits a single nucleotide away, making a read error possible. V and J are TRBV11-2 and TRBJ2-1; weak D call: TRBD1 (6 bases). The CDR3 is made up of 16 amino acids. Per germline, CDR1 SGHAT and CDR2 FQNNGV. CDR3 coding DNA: TGTGCCAGCAGCTCAGGGACATATGGTTCCTACAATAAGCAGTTCTTC. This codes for CASSSGTYGSYNKQFF.

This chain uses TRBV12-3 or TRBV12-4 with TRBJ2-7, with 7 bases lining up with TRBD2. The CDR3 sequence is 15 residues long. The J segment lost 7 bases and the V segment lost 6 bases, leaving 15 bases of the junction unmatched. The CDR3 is CASSPYEGAGREQYF. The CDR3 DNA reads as TGTGCCAGCAGCCCCTACGAGGGAGCGGGGAGAGAGCAGTACTTC.

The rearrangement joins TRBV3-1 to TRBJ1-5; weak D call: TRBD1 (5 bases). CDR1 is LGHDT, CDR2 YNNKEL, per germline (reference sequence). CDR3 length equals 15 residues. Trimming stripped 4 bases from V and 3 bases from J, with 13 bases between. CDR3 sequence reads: CASSPAGRANQPQHF. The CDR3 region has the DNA TGTGCCAGCAGCCCGGCCGGCAGGGCCAATCAGCCCCAGCATTTT. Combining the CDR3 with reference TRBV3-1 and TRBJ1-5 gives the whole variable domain DTAVSQTPKYLVTQMGNDKSIKCEQNLGHDTMYWYKQDSKKFLKIMFSYNNKELIINETVPNRFSPKSPDKAHLNLHINSLELGDSAVYFCASSPAGRANQPQHFGDGTRLSIL.

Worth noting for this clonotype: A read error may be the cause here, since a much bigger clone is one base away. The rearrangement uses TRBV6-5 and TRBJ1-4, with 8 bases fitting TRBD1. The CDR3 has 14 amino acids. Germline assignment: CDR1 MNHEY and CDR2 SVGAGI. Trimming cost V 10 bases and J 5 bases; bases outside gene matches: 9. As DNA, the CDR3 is TGTGCCAACACCTCAGACAGGGGAAATGAAAAACTGTTTTTT. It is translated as CANTSDRGNEKLFF.